The entry that follows covers one TCR beta chain sequence. Its antigen remains unknown. The CDR3 length is 15 residues. The V segment lost 2 bases and the J segment 3 bases; nucleotides outside the gene matches: 4. TCRdb recomputed calls from the 5' RACE reads with MiXCR, one row per CDR3 protein. The sample holds hundreds of thousands of distinct CDR3 sequences, around 15% seen once. This sample is part of a study of T-cell memory formation after mild COVID-19. Across the whole study: Clusters were largely donor specific.

General study results and limits: Cross-reactive memory appears to have joined, as suggested by some responding clones showing up in pre-infection memory. Contracting CD4+ clones were located mainly in CM and EM, and CD8+ clones in EMRA. There was a balanced CD4/CD8 profile in clones contracting day 15 to 85, and later expanders leaned CD4+.

The chain joins TRBV23-1 to TRBJ2-3; 8 bases agree with TRBD2. TRBV23-1 is labeled an ORF, and its function is uncertain. The receptor was isolated from a man aged 18 to 30 who had mild COVID-19 (a few samples of this study predate the infection). Cell type and time point are not known. Material: PBMCs or a T cell subset sorted from them (not recorded which). CDR3 in amino acids: CASSQGSGETDTQYF. DNA for the CDR3: TGCGCCAGCAGTCAAGGTAGCGGGGAGACAGATACGCAGTATTTT.